The 31 T cell receptor beta chains given below trace back to one sample, sequenced in a study of identical twins. TCRdb analysed the 5' RACE reads with MiXCR anew, one entry per CDR3 protein. The data contain roughly 710,000 distinct CDR3 sequences, 5.5% to 6.5% of them singletons. The sample comprised naive T cells sorted from blood. The receptors shown here come from a man between 18 and 29 years old in good health.

Ten or more counts support this clonotype. The rearrangement uses TRBV10-3 and TRBJ2-5, with TRBD1 matching 7 bases. The CDR3 length is 15 residues. The J segment lost 3 bases and the V segment lost 5 bases, leaving 9 bases of the junction unmatched. The germline gives CDR1 ENHRY, CDR2 SYGVKD. DNA of the CDR3: TGTGCCATCAGTTTCACTGCCGGGACAGAAGAGACCCAGTACTTC. This sequence encodes CAISFTAGTEETQYF.

The chain uses TRBV14 and TRBJ2-1, with no clear D. The CDR3 extends over 16 amino acids. Trimming removed 0 bases at V and 2 bases at J, with 11 bases between. Germline CDR1 reads SGHDN; CDR2 reads FVKESK. CDR3 loop: CASSQEGPPPYNEQFF. Written as DNA, the CDR3 is TGTGCCAGCAGCCAAGAAGGGCCCCCGCCCTACAATGAGCAGTTCTTC.

J is TRBJ2-1 and V is TRBV25-1, with TRBD1 identical over 8 bases. V was clipped by 1 base and J by 9 bases; unmatched bases: 8. Looked up from germline, CDR1 is MGHDK and CDR2 is SYGVNS. This CDR3 region has 15 residues. Here the CDR3 DNA reads TGTGCCAGCAGTGAATCCTCAGCAGGGGGCAGTGAGCAGTTCTTC. Translated, it gives CASSESSAGGSEQFF.

The V call is TRBV9, the J call TRBJ2-4, with 7 bases lining up with TRBD1. V trimming: 3 bases; J trimming: 2 bases; junction bases outside the gene matches: 8. The germline V gene has CDR1 SGDLS and CDR2 YYNGEE. The CDR3 loop spans 16 amino acids. CDR3 protein: CASSATMTGSKNIQYF. The CDR3, as DNA: TGTGCCAGCAGCGCGACTATGACAGGGTCCAAAAACATTCAGTACTTC.

In its sample, this clonotype was seen many times. The rearrangement joins TRBV6-1 to TRBJ1-5; D call uncertain. The V gene's germline CDR1 is MNHNS and CDR2 SASEGT. The ends were cut back, 9 bases at V and 1 base at J, with 13 bases in the middle. This CDR3 has 14 residues. The CDR3 coding sequence is TGTGCCAGTCTGGGAGGGCGAAGCAATCAGCCCCAGCATTTT. Encoded protein: CASLGGRSNQPQHF.

This clonotype was observed at least ten times. The chain recombines TRBV7-9 with TRBJ2-3; D is ambiguous. V was trimmed by 10 bases and J by 3 bases, leaving 8 bases between them. The CDR3 has 11 amino acids. The germline V gene encodes CDR1 SEHNR and CDR2 FQNEAQ (reference sequence). CDR3 amino acids: CANQATDTQYF. DNA for the CDR3: TGTGCCAACCAGGCGACAGATACGCAGTATTTT. Looking up the rest from reference TRBV7-9 and TRBJ2-3 gives the full variable domain: DTGVSQNPRHKITKRGQNVTFRCDPISEHNRLYWYRQTLGQGPEFLTYFQNEAQLEKSRLLSDRFSAERPKGSFSTLEIQRTEQGDSAMYLCANQATDTQYFGPGTRLTVL.

Many counts were recorded for this clonotype. The J gene is TRBJ2-3, the V gene TRBV12-3 or TRBV12-4; TRBD1 matches 7 bases. There are 13 residues in the CDR3. The V and J ends lost 4 bases and 4 bases, in that order; junction bases with no gene match: 2. CDR3 DNA: TGTGCCAGCAGTTCAACAGGGGCAGATACGCAGTATTTT. Amino acids: CASSSTGADTQYF.

The V gene is TRBV25-1, the J gene TRBJ2-5; weak D call: TRBD2 (5 bases). This CDR3 has 12 residues. Trimming left V 6 bases short and J 5 bases short, with 10 bases between. CDR1 and CDR2 from the germline V gene are MGHDK and SYGVNS. For the CDR3, the DNA is TGTGCCAGCAGGGAGGAGGCCGAGACCCAGTACTTC. Translated, it gives CASREEAETQYF.

Notes on this clonotype: This could be a read error, since a much larger clone is one nucleotide away. The chain combines TRBV5-1 with TRBJ1-1; D perhaps matches TRBD1 (5 bases). Germline loops: CDR1 SGHRS, CDR2 YFSETQ. The length of the CDR3 is 12 residues. In DNA, the CDR3 is TGCACCAGCAGCCCAACAGGACCTGAAGCTTTCTTT. Translating gives CTSSPTGPEAFF.

The gene calls are TRBV5-1 and TRBJ2-5; 9 bases align to TRBD2. The CDR3 is 15 residues long. Trimming took 2 bases from V and 4 from J; bases not matched to a gene: 6. The germline gives CDR1 SGHRS, CDR2 YFSETQ. CDR3 loop: CASSFLAGERETQYF. The CDR3 DNA reads TGCGCCAGCAGCTTCTTAGCGGGAGAAAGAGAGACCCAGTACTTC.

The chain carries TRBV18 and TRBJ2-7, with D possibly matching TRBD2 (5 bases). The germline V gene encodes CDR1 KGHSH and CDR2 LQKENI. Trimming took off 2 bases at V and 0 bases at J, with 11 bases between the two ends. There are 15 residues in the CDR3. The CDR3 sequence: CASSPRERSSYEQYF. In nucleotides, the CDR3 is TGTGCCAGCTCACCAAGGGAGAGGTCCTCCTACGAGCAGTACTTC.

This clonotype was counted ten times or more. The genes are TRBV4-3 and TRBJ2-2; 9 bases agree with TRBD1. V shed 5 bases and J 5 bases; nucleotides not matched to a gene: 9. CDR3 length: 16 amino acids. Germline lookup yields CDR1 LGHNA and CDR2 YSLEER. CDR3 DNA: TGCGCCAGCAGCGGAGGGACAGGGCAATATACCGGGGAGCTGTTTTTT. Its protein product is CASSGGTGQYTGELFF.

This sequence joins TRBV24-1 and TRBJ2-3; 8 nucleotides agree with TRBD2. V dropped 3 bases and J dropped 4; count of bases not matched to a gene: 8. Germline-derived CDR1 and CDR2 are KGHDR and SFDVKD. This CDR3 is built from 16 residues. The CDR3 DNA is TGTGCCACCAGTGATCGAGACGTAGCGGGACCAGATACGCAGTATTTT. It codes for CATSDRDVAGPDTQYF.

This clonotype was counted ten times or more. The chain links TRBV2 to TRBJ1-2, with 10 bases that match TRBD1. CDR1 SNHLY and CDR2 FYNNEI come from the germline V gene. Trimming at V came to 6 bases and at J to 2 bases, leaving 6 bases not matched to a gene. This CDR3 spans 15 amino acids. The CDR3 protein is CASRDQGQGNYGYTF. The DNA of the CDR3 is TGTGCCAGCAGAGACCAGGGACAGGGGAACTATGGCTACACCTTC. The variable domain in full, completed from reference TRBV2 and TRBJ1-2, reads EPEVTQTPSHQVTQMGQEVILRCVPISNHLYFYWYRQILGQKVEFLVSFYNNEISEKSEIFDDQFSVERPDGSNFTLKIRSTKLEDSAMYFCASRDQGQGNYGYTFGSGTRLTVV.

This clonotype was found a few times. The chain employs TRBV6-5 and TRBJ2-3; TRBD1 matches 8 bases. From germline, CDR1 is MNHEY and CDR2 SVGAGI. The V and J ends lost 5 bases and 0 bases, in that order; junction bases with no gene match: 7. CDR3 length: 16 amino acids. The CDR3: CASSHTGGRSTDTQYF. CDR3 nucleotide sequence: TGTGCCAGCAGTCACACAGGGGGACGGAGCACAGATACGCAGTATTTT.

This clonotype appeared many times. The chain combines TRBV7-2 with TRBJ2-7, with D possibly being TRBD2 (5 bases). The CDR3 totals 14 residues. CDR1 and CDR2 (germline): SGHTA, FQGNSA. V lost 5 bases and J 3 bases, leaving 14 bases between the germline ends. CDR3 loop: CASSATSVFYEQYF. The CDR3 region has the DNA TGTGCCAGCAGCGCAACTAGTGTCTTCTACGAGCAGTACTTC.

The sample holds many counts of this clonotype. The junction departs from germline at one end; a sequencing error may be responsible. V and J are TRBV3-1 and TRBJ2-7; no firm D call. From germline, CDR1 is LGHDT and CDR2 YNNKEL (reference sequence). This CDR3 is built from 13 residues. The CDR3 sequence: CASSQDDSSEQYF. CDR3 nucleotide sequence: TGTGCCAGCAGCCAAGATGACTCCTCCGAGCAGTACTTC.

With respect to this clonotype: Given a much more abundant clone one base away, this may be a read error. No conserved phenylalanine or tryptophan is present at the end of the CDR3, so a read error is the likely explanation. The V gene is TRBV12-3 or TRBV12-4, the J gene TRBJ2-1, with D perhaps assigned TRBD1 or TRBD2 (5 bases each). Trimming pared 7 bases from V and 0 bases from J, leaving 13 bases between. This CDR3 has 15 amino acids. CDR3 nucleotides: TGTGCCAGCAAATTACCAGGGAGCTCCTACAATGAGCAGTTCATC. This sequence encodes CASKLPGSSYNEQFI.

This clonotype was seen a handful of times. Here the CDR3 reads CSATTRAGGSEQYF. CDR3 sequence (DNA): TGCAGTGCAACGACACGAGCGGGAGGTTCCGAGCAGTACTTC. V gene TRBV20-1 combines with J gene TRBJ2-7, with 9 bases matching TRBD2. The CDR3 contains 14 residues. J was trimmed by 6 bases and V by 6 bases; bases with no gene match: 12. Germline V CDR1 and CDR2: DFQATT, SNEGSKA (reference sequence).

The chain has TRBV6-1 and TRBJ2-1, with 10 bases fitting TRBD2. The ends lost 6 bases at V and 8 bases at J; junction bases unmatched: 10. CDR3 length: 15 residues. Germline CDR1 MNHNS, CDR2 SASEGT. CDR3 sequence (DNA): TGTGCCAGCAGCCCCTTCGGGACTAGCGTTGATGAGCAGTTCTTC. This gives the protein CASSPFGTSVDEQFF.

This clonotype was recorded at least ten times. This chain joins TRBV7-9 and TRBJ1-2, with unresolved D. The germline V gene has CDR1 SEHNR and CDR2 FQNEAQ (reference sequence). V was cut by 5 bases and J by 7 bases, with 11 bases left in between. This CDR3 has 12 amino acids. CDR3 in DNA: TGTGCCAGCAGCGCCCTTGTGGCTGGCTACACCTTC. Its translation: CASSALVAGYTF.

V usage is TRBV20-1 and J usage is TRBJ2-7; 10 nucleotides line up with TRBD1. The J segment lost 7 bases and the V segment lost 1 base, leaving 13 bases of the junction unmatched. The CDR3 totals 16 residues. The germline V gene encodes CDR1 DFQATT and CDR2 SNEGSKA (reference sequence). CDR3 region: CSARARLDRGGDEQYF. Written as DNA, the CDR3 is TGCAGTGCTAGAGCGAGGTTGGACAGGGGGGGGGATGAGCAGTACTTC.

The sample holds many counts of this clonotype. The chain has TRBV7-2 and TRBJ1-6, with 7 bases identical to TRBD1. The CDR3 totals 15 residues. The germline CDR1 and CDR2 sequences are SGHTA and FQGNSA. Trimming took 1 base from V and 9 from J; bases not matched to a gene: 6. In DNA, the CDR3 is TGTGCCAGCAGCTTAGAACAGGGGATAGGTTCACCCCTCCACTTT. Residues: CASSLEQGIGSPLHF.

A few counts support this clonotype. V is TRBV6-1 and J is TRBJ2-7, with D tentatively TRBD1 (6 bases). V dropped 7 bases and J dropped 1 base, with 14 bases sitting between them. Germline V gene data show CDR1 as MNHNS and CDR2 as SASEGT. CDR3 length: 14 amino acids. CDR3 DNA sequence: TGTGCCAGCAAAAGGGGGAAAATTTCCTACGAGCAGTACTTC. Protein: CASKRGKISYEQYF.

This clonotype was counted only a few times. The chain combines TRBV27 with TRBJ2-1; 7 positions agree with TRBD1. V trimming: 3 bases; J trimming: 4 bases; junction bases outside the gene matches: 6. The CDR3 totals 15 residues. Germline CDR1 MNHEY, CDR2 SMNVEV (reference sequence). CDR3 bases: TGTGCCAGCAGTTTTGGACAGGAGTTATACAATGAGCAGTTCTTC. Its translation: CASSFGQELYNEQFF.

The chain links TRBV14 to TRBJ2-5; no clear D. The V end lost 4 bases, the J end lost 2 bases, and 11 bases lay between the germline ends. The CDR3 sequence is 14 residues long. Per the germline V gene, CDR1 is SGHDN and CDR2 is FVKESK. CDR3 nucleotides: TGTGCCAGCAGCCGGTTTGACGTTCAAGAGACCCAGTACTTC. Protein sequence: CASSRFDVQETQYF.

This chain links TRBV7-9 with TRBJ2-1; 10 positions agree with TRBD2. V lost 5 bases to trimming and J lost 13 bases; unmatched junction nucleotides: 14. The CDR3 covers 15 residues. CDR1 and CDR2 (germline): SEHNR, FQNEAQ (reference sequence). The CDR3, as DNA: TGTGCCAGCAGCACCCTTACGCTAGCGGGAGTCGGCCAGTTCTTC. Translation gives CASSTLTLAGVGQFF. The full variable domain, rest sourced from reference TRBV7-9 and TRBJ2-1, is DTGVSQNPRHKITKRGQNVTFRCDPISEHNRLYWYRQTLGQGPEFLTYFQNEAQLEKSRLLSDRFSAERPKGSFSTLEIQRTEQGDSAMYLCASSTLTLAGVGQFFGPGTRLTVL.

This clonotype occurred a few times. The V and J genes are TRBV2 and TRBJ2-1, with D possibly being TRBD1 (5 bases). Germline V CDR1 and CDR2: SNHLY, FYNNEI. This CDR3 spans 16 amino acids. V lost 0 bases to trimming and J lost 0 bases, with 9 bases between them. DNA of the CDR3: TGTGCCAGCAGTGAAGCGGGTAGGGGCTCCTACAATGAGCAGTTCTTC. The encoded protein is CASSEAGRGSYNEQFF.

This clonotype occurred many times. The V call is TRBV10-3, the J call TRBJ1-1; TRBD1 agrees at 7 bases. Germline loops: CDR1 ENHRY, CDR2 SYGVKD. This CDR3 contains 16 residues. J lost 0 bases, V lost 2 bases, and 6 bases had no gene match. Here the CDR3 reads CAISEPMGQLNTEAFF. Written as DNA, the CDR3 is TGTGCCATCAGTGAGCCTATGGGACAGCTGAACACTGAAGCTTTCTTT.

This clonotype was seen a few times. V and J are TRBV7-2 and TRBJ2-7, with TRBD2 identical over 7 bases. The CDR3 runs 15 residues. The trim removed 3 bases at V and 2 bases at J, leaving 7 bases unmatched. Germline lookup yields CDR1 SGHTA and CDR2 FQGNSA. CDR3 in amino acids: CASSFHSGRTYEQYF. DNA of the CDR3: TGTGCCAGCAGCTTTCATAGCGGGCGAACCTACGAGCAGTACTTC.

V is TRBV6-5 and J is TRBJ2-7, with TRBD1 identical over 9 bases. The CDR3 consists of 16 residues. Germline CDR1 MNHEY, CDR2 SVGAGI. Unmatched junction bases numbered 8, after V lost 4 bases and J lost 1 base. The CDR3, as DNA: TGTGCCAGCAGTTTTTTTGGGACAGGGATTTCCTACGAGCAGTACTTC. Translation gives CASSFFGTGISYEQYF.